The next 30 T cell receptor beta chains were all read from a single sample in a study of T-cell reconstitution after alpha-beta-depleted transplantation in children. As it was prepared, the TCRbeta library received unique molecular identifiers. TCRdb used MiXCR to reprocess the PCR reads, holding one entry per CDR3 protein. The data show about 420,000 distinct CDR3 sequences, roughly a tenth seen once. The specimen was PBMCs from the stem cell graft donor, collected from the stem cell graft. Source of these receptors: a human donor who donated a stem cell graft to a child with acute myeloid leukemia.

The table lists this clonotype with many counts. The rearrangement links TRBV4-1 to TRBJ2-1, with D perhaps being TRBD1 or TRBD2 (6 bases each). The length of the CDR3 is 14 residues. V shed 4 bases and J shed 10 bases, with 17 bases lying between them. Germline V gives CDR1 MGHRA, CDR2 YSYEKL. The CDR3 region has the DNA TGCGCCAGCAGCCTCACAAACCAAGGGGGGGAGCAGTTCTTC. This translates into CASSLTNQGGEQFF.

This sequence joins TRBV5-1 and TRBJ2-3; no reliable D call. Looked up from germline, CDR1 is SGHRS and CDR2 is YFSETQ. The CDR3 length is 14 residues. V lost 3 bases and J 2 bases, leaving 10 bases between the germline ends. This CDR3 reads CASSWRTPTDTQYF. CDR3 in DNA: TGCGCCAGCAGCTGGCGGACCCCCACAGATACGCAGTATTTT.

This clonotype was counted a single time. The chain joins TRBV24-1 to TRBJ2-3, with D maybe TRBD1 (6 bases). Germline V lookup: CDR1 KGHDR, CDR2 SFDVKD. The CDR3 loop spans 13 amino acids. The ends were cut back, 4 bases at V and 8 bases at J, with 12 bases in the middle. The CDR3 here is CATSEPQGPTQYF. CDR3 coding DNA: TGTGCCACCAGTGAGCCACAGGGCCCTACGCAGTATTTT.

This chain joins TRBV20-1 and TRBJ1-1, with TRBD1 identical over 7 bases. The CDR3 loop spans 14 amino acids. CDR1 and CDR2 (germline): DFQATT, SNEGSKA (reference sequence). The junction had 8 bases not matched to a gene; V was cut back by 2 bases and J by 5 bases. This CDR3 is CSARPRGRRTEAFF. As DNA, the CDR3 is TGCAGTGCTAGACCTAGGGGGCGCAGGACTGAAGCTTTCTTT.

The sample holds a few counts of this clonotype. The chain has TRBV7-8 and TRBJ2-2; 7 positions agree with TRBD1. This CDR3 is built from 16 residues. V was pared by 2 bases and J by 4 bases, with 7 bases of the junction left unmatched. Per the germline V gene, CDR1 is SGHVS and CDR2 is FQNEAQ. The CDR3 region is CASSLPRTGATGELFF. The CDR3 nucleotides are TGTGCCAGCAGCTTACCTCGGACAGGCGCCACCGGGGAGCTGTTTTTT. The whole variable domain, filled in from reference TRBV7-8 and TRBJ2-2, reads GAGVSQSPRYKVAKRGQDVALRCDPISGHVSLFWYQQALGQGPEFLTYFQNEAQLDKSGLPSDRFFAERPEGSVSTLKIQRTQQEDSAVYLCASSLPRTGATGELFFGEGSRLTVL.

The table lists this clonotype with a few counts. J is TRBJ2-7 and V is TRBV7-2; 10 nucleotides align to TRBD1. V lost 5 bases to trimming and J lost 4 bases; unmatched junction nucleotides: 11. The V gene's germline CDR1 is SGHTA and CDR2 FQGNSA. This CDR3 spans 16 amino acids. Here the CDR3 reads CASSVPRDRGSYEQYF. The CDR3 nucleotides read TGTGCCAGCAGCGTCCCGAGGGACAGGGGATCGTACGAGCAGTACTTC.

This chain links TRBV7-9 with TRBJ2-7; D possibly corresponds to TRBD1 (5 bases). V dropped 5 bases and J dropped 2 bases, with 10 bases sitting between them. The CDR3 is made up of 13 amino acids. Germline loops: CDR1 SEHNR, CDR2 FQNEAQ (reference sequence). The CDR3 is CASSPRETYEQYV. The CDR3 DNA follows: TGTGCCAGCAGCCCCAGGGAAACCTACGAGCAGTACGTC.

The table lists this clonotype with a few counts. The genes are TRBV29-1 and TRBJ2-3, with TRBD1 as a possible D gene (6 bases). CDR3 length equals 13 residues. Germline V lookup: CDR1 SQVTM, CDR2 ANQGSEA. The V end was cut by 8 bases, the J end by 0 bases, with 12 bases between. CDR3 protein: CSTGQLSTDTQYF. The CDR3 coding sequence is TGCAGCACCGGACAGCTTAGCACAGATACGCAGTATTTT.

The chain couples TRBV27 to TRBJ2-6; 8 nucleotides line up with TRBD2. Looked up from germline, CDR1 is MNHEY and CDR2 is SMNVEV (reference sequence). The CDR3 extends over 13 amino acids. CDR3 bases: TGTGCTAGCGGGATAGCTGGGGCCAACGTCCTGACTTTC. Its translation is CASGIAGANVLTF.

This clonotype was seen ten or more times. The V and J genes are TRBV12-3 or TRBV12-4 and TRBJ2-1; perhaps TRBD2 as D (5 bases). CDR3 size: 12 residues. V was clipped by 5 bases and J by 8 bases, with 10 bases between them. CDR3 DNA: TGTGCCAGCAGTCCCGGGATAGATGAGCAGTTCTTC. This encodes CASSPGIDEQFF.

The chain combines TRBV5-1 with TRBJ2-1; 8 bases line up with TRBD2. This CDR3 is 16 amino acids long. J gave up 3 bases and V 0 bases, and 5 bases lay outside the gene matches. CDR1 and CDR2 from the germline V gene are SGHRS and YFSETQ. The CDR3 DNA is TGCGCCAGCAGCTTGGCTGGACTAGCCGACTACAATGAGCAGTTCTTC. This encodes CASSLAGLADYNEQFF. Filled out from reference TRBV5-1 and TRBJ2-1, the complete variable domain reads KAGVTQTPRYLIKTRGQQVTLSCSPISGHRSVSWYQQTPGQGLQFLFEYFSETQRNKGNFPGRFSGRQFSNSRSEMNVSTLELGDSALYLCASSLAGLADYNEQFFGPGTRLTVL.

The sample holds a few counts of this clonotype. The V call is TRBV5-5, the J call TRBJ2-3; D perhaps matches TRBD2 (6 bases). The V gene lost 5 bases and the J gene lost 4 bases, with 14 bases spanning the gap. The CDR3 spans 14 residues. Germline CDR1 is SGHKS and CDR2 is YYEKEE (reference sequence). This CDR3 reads CASSWERASDTQYF. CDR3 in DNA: TGTGCCAGCAGTTGGGAGCGGGCCTCAGATACGCAGTATTTT.

The chain's CDR3 is CASSGGRLDSGNTIYF. CDR3 nucleotides: TGTGCCAGCAGCGGAGGACGGCTAGACTCTGGAAACACCATATATTTT. V gene TRBV16 combines with J gene TRBJ1-3; D ambiguous. V gave up 5 bases and J gave up 0 bases, with 14 bases separating them. CDR1 and CDR2 (germline): KGHSY, FQNENV. The CDR3 length is 16 residues.

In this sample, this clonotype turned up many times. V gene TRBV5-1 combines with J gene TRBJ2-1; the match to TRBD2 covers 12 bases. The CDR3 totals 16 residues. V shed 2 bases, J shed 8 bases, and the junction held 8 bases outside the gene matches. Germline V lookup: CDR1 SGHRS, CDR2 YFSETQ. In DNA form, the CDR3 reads TGCGCCAGCAGCTTACCCCGACTAGCGGGGGAAGATGAGCAGTTCTTC. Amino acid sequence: CASSLPRLAGEDEQFF.

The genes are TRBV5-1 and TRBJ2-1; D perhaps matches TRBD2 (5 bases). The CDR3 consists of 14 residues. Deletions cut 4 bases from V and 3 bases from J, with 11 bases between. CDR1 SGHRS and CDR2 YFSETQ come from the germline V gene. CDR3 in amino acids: CASSPRENYNEQFF. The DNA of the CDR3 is TGCGCCAGCAGCCCCCGGGAAAACTACAATGAGCAGTTCTTC.

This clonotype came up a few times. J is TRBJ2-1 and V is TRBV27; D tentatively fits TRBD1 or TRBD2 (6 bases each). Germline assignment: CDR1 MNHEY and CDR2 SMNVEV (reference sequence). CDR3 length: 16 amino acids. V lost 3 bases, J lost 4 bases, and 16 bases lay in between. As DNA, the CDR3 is TGTGCCAGCAGTTTTTCAGGGGAGGAGAGGTACAATGAGCAGTTCTTC. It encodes CASSFSGEERYNEQFF.

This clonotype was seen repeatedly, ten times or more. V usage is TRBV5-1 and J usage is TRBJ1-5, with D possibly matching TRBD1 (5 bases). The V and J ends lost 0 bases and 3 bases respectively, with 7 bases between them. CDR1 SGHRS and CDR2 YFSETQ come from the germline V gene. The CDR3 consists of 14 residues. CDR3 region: CASSLAGNNQPQHF. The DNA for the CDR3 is TGCGCCAGCAGCTTGGCAGGGAACAATCAGCCCCAGCATTTT.

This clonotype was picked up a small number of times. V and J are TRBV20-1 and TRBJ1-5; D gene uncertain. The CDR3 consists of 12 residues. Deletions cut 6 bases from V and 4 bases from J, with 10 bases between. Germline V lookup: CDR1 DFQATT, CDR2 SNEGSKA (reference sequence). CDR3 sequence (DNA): TGCAGTGCGAGAAAGGGTAATCAGCCCCAGCATTTT. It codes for CSARKGNQPQHF.

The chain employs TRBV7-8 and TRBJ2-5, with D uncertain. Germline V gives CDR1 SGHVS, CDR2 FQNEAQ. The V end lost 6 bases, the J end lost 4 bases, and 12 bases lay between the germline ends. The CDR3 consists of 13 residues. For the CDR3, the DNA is TGTGCCAGCAGGGGTGCGGTCCGAGAGACCCAGTACTTC. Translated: CASRGAVRETQYF.

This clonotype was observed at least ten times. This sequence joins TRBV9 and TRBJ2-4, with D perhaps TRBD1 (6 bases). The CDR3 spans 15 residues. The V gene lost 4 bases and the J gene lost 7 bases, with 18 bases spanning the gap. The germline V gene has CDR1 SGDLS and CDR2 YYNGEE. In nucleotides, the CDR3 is TGTGCCAGCAGCCCCGCAGGGGAGACGGGGAACATTCAGTACTTC. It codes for CASSPAGETGNIQYF.

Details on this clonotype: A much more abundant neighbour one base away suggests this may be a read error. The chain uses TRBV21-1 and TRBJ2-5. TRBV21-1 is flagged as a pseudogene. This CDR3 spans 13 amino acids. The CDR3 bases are TGTGCCAGCAGACAGGGGGCTTTTGAGACCCAGTACTTC. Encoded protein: CASRQGAFETQYF.

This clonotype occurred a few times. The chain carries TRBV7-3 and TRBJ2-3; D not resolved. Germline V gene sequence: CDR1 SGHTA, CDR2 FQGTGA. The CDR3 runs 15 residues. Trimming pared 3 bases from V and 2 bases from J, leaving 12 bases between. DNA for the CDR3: TGTGCCAGCAGCTTGGATGGAAGGGACACAGATACGCAGTATTTT. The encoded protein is CASSLDGRDTDTQYF.

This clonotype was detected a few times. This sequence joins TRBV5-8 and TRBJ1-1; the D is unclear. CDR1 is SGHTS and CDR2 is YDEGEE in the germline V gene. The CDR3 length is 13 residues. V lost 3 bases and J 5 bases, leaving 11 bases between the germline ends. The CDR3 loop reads CASSSPPGTEAFF. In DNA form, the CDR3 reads TGTGCCAGCAGCTCTCCCCCAGGTACTGAAGCTTTCTTT.

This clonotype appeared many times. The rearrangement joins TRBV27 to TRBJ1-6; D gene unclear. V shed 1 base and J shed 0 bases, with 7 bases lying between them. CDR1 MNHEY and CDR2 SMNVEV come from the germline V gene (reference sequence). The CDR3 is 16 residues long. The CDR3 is CASSLLASSYNSPLHF. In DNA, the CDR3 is TGTGCCAGCAGTTTATTGGCGAGCTCCTATAATTCACCCCTCCACTTT.

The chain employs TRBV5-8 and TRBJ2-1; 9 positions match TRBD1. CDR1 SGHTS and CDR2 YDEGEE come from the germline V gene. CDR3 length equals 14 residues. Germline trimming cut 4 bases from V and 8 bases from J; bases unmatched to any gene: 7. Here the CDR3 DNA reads TGTGCCAGCAGCAAAGGGGACAGGGTGGATGAGCAGTTCTTC. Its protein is CASSKGDRVDEQFF. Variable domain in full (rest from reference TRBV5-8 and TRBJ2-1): EAGVTQSPTHLIKTRGQQATLRCSPISGHTSVYWYQQALGLGLQFLLWYDEGEERNRGNFPPRFSGRQFPNYSSELNVNALELEDSALYLCASSKGDRVDEQFFGPGTRLTVL.

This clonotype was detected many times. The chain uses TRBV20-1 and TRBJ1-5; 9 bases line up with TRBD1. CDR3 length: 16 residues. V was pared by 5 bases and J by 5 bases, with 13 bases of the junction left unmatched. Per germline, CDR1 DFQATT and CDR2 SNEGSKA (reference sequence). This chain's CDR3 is CSAFPLDRGGHQPQHF. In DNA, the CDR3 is TGCAGTGCTTTTCCCTTGGACAGGGGCGGGCATCAGCCCCAGCATTTT.

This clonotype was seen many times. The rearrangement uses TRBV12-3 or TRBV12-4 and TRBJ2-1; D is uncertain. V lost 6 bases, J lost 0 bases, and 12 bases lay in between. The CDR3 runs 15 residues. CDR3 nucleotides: TGTGCCAGCAGCTCAGACTTGAGCTCCTACAATGAGCAGTTCTTC. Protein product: CASSSDLSSYNEQFF.

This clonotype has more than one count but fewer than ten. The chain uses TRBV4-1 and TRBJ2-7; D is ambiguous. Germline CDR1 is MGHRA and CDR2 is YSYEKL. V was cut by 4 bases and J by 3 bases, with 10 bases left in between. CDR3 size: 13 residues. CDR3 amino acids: CASSLNVNYEQYV. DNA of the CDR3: TGCGCCAGCAGCCTGAACGTAAACTACGAGCAGTACGTC.

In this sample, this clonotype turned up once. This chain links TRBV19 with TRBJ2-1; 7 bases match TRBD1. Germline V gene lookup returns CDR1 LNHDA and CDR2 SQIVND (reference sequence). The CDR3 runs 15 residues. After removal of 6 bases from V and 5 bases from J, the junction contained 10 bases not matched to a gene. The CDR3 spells CASRTAGTANNEQFF. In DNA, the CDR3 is TGTGCCAGTAGAACAGCCGGGACAGCCAACAATGAGCAGTTCTTC.

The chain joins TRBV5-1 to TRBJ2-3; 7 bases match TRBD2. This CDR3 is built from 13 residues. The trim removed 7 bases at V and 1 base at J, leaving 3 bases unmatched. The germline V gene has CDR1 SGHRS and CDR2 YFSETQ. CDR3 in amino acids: CASGSGGTDTQYF. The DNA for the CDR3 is TGCGCCAGCGGGAGCGGGGGCACAGATACGCAGTATTTT.